Following are 31 T cell receptor beta chains from one sample sequenced in a study of Tregs in tolerant kidney transplant recipients. Produced via immunoSEQ multiplex PCR; TCRdb's table is partial and in-frame only. This sample has approximately 50,000 clones, with approximately 90% found just once. The nonmyeloablative bone marrow transplants came from related graft donors, with transient mixed chimerism. Specimen: CD8+ T cells from blood (PBMCs), collected 24 months after the transplant. The receptor source for this set is a human patient who received a combined kidney and bone marrow transplant. Some of the T cells might come from the graft donor.

As for this clone: Other DNA variants within this sample encode the same CDR3. The chain joins TRBV15 to TRBJ1-6; D gene uncertain. The CDR3 spans 17 residues. Trimming removed 7 bases from V and 7 bases from J, with 23 bases in between. CDR1 is LNHNV, CDR2 YYDKDF, per germline (reference sequence). The CDR3 region has the DNA TGTGCCACCACGGTCAAAGGTACAGTGAATCGGAATTCACCCCTCCACTTT. This sequence encodes CATTVKGTVNRNSPLHF. Combining the CDR3 with reference TRBV15 and TRBJ1-6 gives the whole variable domain DAMVIQNPRYQVTQFGKPVTLSCSQTLNHNVMYWYQQKSSQAPKLLFHYYDKDFNNEADTPDNFQSRRPNTSFCFLDIRSPGLGDTAMYLCATTVKGTVNRNSPLHFGNGTRLTVT.

V usage is TRBV27 and J usage is TRBJ2-3; TRBD2 agrees at 8 bases. CDR1 is MNHEY, CDR2 SMNVEV, per germline (reference sequence). CDR3 size: 14 residues. V lost 4 bases, J lost 6 bases, and 6 bases stayed unmatched. The DNA for the CDR3 is TGTGCCAGCAGTTCGGGACTAGGACCGGATACGCAGTATTTT. The encoded protein is CASSSGLGPDTQYF.

The chain couples TRBV13 to TRBJ2-5, with 8 bases aligning to TRBD2. The length of the CDR3 is 13 residues. J was trimmed by 5 bases and V by 5 bases; bases with no gene match: 4. Per the germline V gene, CDR1 is PRHDT and CDR2 is FYEKMQ (reference sequence). The CDR3 sequence is CASSRGGGETQYF. DNA for the CDR3: TGTGCCAGCAGCCGGGGCGGGGGGGAGACCCAGTACTTC.

V and J are TRBV7-9 and TRBJ2-7, with 9 bases identical to TRBD2. The CDR3 sequence is 18 residues long. Germline CDR1 reads SEHNR; CDR2 reads FQNEAQ (reference sequence). Unmatched junction bases numbered 19, after V lost 3 bases and J lost 7 bases. CDR3 in amino acids: CASSFALTSGSPGWEQYF. CDR3 DNA sequence: TGTGCCAGCAGCTTTGCCCTGACTAGCGGCTCCCCGGGGTGGGAGCAGTACTTC.

A single count supports this clone. The rearrangement joins TRBV28 to TRBJ1-4, with 9 nucleotides matching TRBD1. J gave up 10 bases and V 7 bases, and 10 bases lay outside the gene matches. This CDR3 region has 14 residues. CDR1 MDHEN and CDR2 SYDVKM come from the germline V gene. The CDR3 is CASNPGQGTGKLFF. For the CDR3, the DNA is TGTGCCAGCAACCCGGGACAGGGCACTGGAAAACTGTTTTTT.

The chain carries TRBV13 and TRBJ2-1; TRBD2 agrees at 8 bases. The CDR3 runs 15 residues. The ends lost 5 bases at V and 2 bases at J; junction bases unmatched: 5. CDR1 and CDR2 (germline): PRHDT, FYEKMQ (reference sequence). The CDR3 coding sequence is TGTGCCAGCAGCGGAACTAGCGGAGCCTACAATGAGCAGTTCTTC. This codes for CASSGTSGAYNEQFF.

The chain employs TRBV11-2 and TRBJ2-3; 16 bases agree with TRBD2. The CDR3 totals 18 residues. V shed 5 bases, J shed 5 bases, and the junction held 10 bases outside the gene matches. Germline V gives CDR1 SGHAT, CDR2 FQNNGV. The chain's CDR3 is CASSLGTSGRARRDTQYF. Here the CDR3 DNA reads TGTGCCAGCAGCCTAGGGACTAGCGGGAGGGCCAGGAGAGATACGCAGTATTTT.

The rearrangement links TRBV7-6 to TRBJ2-1, with TRBD2 matching over 8 bases. J lost 3 bases, V lost 1 base, and 8 bases had no gene match. The CDR3 runs 17 residues. The V gene's germline CDR1 is SGHVS and CDR2 FNYEAQ. CDR3 loop: CASSLVDGTRYYNEQFF. The CDR3 nucleotides read TGTGCCAGCAGCTTAGTCGACGGGACTAGGTACTACAATGAGCAGTTCTTC.

This chain uses TRBV4-3 with TRBJ2-3, with 11 positions matching TRBD2. Germline trimming cut 0 bases from V and 2 bases from J; bases unmatched to any gene: 4. Germline-derived CDR1 and CDR2 are LGHNA and YSLEER. This CDR3 has 17 amino acids. This chain's CDR3 is CASSQELAGGFTDTQYF. The CDR3 DNA is TGCGCCAGCAGCCAAGAGCTAGCGGGAGGATTCACAGATACGCAGTATTTT.

The rearrangement joins TRBV5-6 to TRBJ2-7, with TRBD1 matching 7 bases. Germline CDR1 is SGHDT and CDR2 is YYEEEE. After removal of 2 bases from V and 5 bases from J, the junction contained 7 bases not matched to a gene. The length of the CDR3 is 14 residues. The CDR3 DNA reads TGTGCCAGCAGCTTTGGGACAGTAGTGGACGAGCAGTACTTC. Its protein product is CASSFGTVVDEQYF. Full variable domain (outside the CDR3, taken from reference TRBV5-6 and TRBJ2-7): DAGVTQSPTHLIKTRGQQVTLRCSPKSGHDTVSWYQQALGQGPQFIFQYYEEEERQRGNFPDRFSGHQFPNYSSELNVNALLLGDSALYLCASSFGTVVDEQYFGPGTRLTVT.

The chain combines TRBV7-8 with TRBJ1-2; TRBD1 matches 7 bases. Germline CDR1 and CDR2: SGHVS and FQNEAQ. V gave up 5 bases and J gave up 6 bases; unmatched junction bases: 9. The CDR3 is 14 residues long. CDR3 DNA: TGTGCCAGCAGCGACCCAGAGGGGGCAGATGGCTACACCTTC. It encodes CASSDPEGADGYTF. Full variable domain (rest looked up from reference TRBV7-8 and TRBJ1-2): GAGVSQSPRYKVAKRGQDVALRCDPISGHVSLFWYQQALGQGPEFLTYFQNEAQLDKSGLPSDRFFAERPEGSVSTLKIQRTQQEDSAVYLCASSDPEGADGYTFGSGTRLTVV.

This sequence joins TRBV29-1 and TRBJ1-2, with a weak D call TRBD1 (5 bases). There are 12 residues in the CDR3. CDR1 and CDR2 (germline): SQVTM, ANQGSEA. Between the trimmed V and J ends, which lost 4 bases and 2 bases, there was a span of 8 bases. CDR3 sequence reads: CSVGRVNYGYTF. As DNA, the CDR3 is TGCAGCGTTGGCAGGGTAAACTATGGCTACACCTTC. Using reference TRBV29-1 and TRBJ1-2 for the parts outside the CDR3, the full variable domain is SAVISQKPSRDICQRGTSLTIQCQVDSQVTMMFWYRQQPGQSLTLIATANQGSEATYESGFVIDKFPISRPNLTFSTLTVSNMSPEDSSIYLCSVGRVNYGYTFGSGTRLTVV.

The chain carries TRBV4-3 and TRBJ1-2; D is possibly TRBD1 (6 bases). The CDR3 spans 16 residues. CDR1 is LGHNA and CDR2 is YSLEER in the germline V gene. V was clipped by 0 bases and J by 7 bases, with 18 bases between them. The CDR3, as DNA: TGCGCCAGCAGCCAAGAACGGCGCCTGTGGACAGCTGGCTACACCTTC. Protein: CASSQERRLWTAGYTF.

This clone was recorded only once. V usage is TRBV7-9 and J usage is TRBJ2-5; possibly TRBD2 for D (5 bases). Matching the DNA end better, TRBJ2-7 makes the J call doubtful. The CDR3 is 12 residues long. The germline CDR1 and CDR2 sequences are SEHNR and FQNEAQ (reference sequence). The CDR3 nucleotides read TGTGCCAGCAGCTCTGGACTCTACGAGCAGTACTTC. This translates into CASSSGLYEQYF.

The CDR3 loop is CASSGTNLNTGELFF. The CDR3 region has the DNA TGTGCCAGCTCCGGAACTAATCTAAACACCGGGGAGCTGTTTTTT. The rearrangement uses TRBV27 and TRBJ2-2; D uncertain. V was pared by 8 bases and J by 2 bases, with 15 bases between. In germline, CDR1 is MNHEY, CDR2 SMNVEV (reference sequence). The CDR3 is 15 residues long.

V gene TRBV7-2 combines with J gene TRBJ2-7; D not resolved. Between the trimmed V and J ends, which lost 2 bases and 3 bases, there was a span of 14 bases. In germline, CDR1 is SGHTA, CDR2 FQGNSA. The CDR3 consists of 15 residues. The CDR3 DNA sequence: TGTGCCAGCAGCTTAAATGGGTGGGCTGACTACGAGCAGTACTTC. This translates into CASSLNGWADYEQYF.

CDR3 bases: TGCGCCAGCAGCCAAGTCAAGACTAGCGGGGTGTCGGATACGCAGTATTTT. It codes for CASSQVKTSGVSDTQYF. The chain links TRBV4-1 to TRBJ2-3; 11 nucleotides line up with TRBD2. Germline V gene data show CDR1 as MGHRA and CDR2 as YSYEKL. V trimming: 1 base; J trimming: 6 bases; junction bases outside the gene matches: 9. This CDR3 has 17 residues.

V usage is TRBV19 and J usage is TRBJ1-5; no reliable D call. The ends were cut back, 3 bases at V and 0 bases at J, with 9 bases in the middle. The germline gives CDR1 LNHDA, CDR2 SQIVND (reference sequence). This CDR3 comprises 15 residues. CDR3 region: CASSIVPVSNQPQHF. The CDR3 DNA follows: TGTGCCAGTAGTATTGTTCCGGTTAGCAATCAGCCCCAGCATTTT.

The rearrangement uses TRBV6-5 and TRBJ2-5, with 7 bases aligning to TRBD2. J gave up 1 base and V 0 bases, and 2 bases lay outside the gene matches. The CDR3 is made up of 15 amino acids. Germline CDR1 and CDR2: MNHEY and SVGAGI. The CDR3 loop is CASSYSSSGQETQYF. CDR3 DNA sequence: TGTGCCAGCAGTTACTCTTCTAGCGGCCAAGAGACCCAGTACTTC.

The chain couples TRBV29-1 to TRBJ2-2; possible D gene TRBD2, 5 bases. The ends were cut back, 4 bases at V and 4 bases at J, with 7 bases in the middle. CDR3 size: 12 residues. Germline values: CDR1 SQVTM, CDR2 ANQGSEA. CDR3 coding DNA: TGCAGCGTTGCCGGGATCACCGGGGAGCTGTTTTTT. Its protein is CSVAGITGELFF.

CDR3 in DNA: TGCGCCAGCAGCTTCTTCGAGGGCGGCTACGAGCAGTACTTC. Residues: CASSFFEGGYEQYF. The V gene is TRBV5-1, the J gene TRBJ2-5; TRBD2 might be the D (5 bases). The J call may be wrong; the DNA end is better matched by TRBJ2-7. This CDR3 spans 14 amino acids. CDR1 and CDR2 (germline): SGHRS, YFSETQ.

This clone was detected only once. The chain links TRBV11-3 to TRBJ1-1; D not resolved. V gave up 8 bases and J gave up 5 bases, with 15 bases separating them. This CDR3 comprises 13 residues. Germline assignment: CDR1 SGHNT and CDR2 YENEEA. The CDR3 nucleotides are TGTGCCAGCCGCGGATTACGAGGAACTGAAGCTTTCTTT. Translation gives CASRGLRGTEAFF.

This chain links TRBV9 with TRBJ1-1, with a possible D match to TRBD1 (5 bases). The CDR3 consists of 14 residues. Germline V gene lookup returns CDR1 SGDLS and CDR2 YYNGEE. Trimming stripped 3 bases from V and 6 bases from J, with 15 bases between. CDR3: CASSAYDSLAEAFF. CDR3 DNA: TGTGCCAGCAGCGCCTATGACAGTCTCGCTGAAGCTTTCTTT. The full variable domain, rest sourced from reference TRBV9 and TRBJ1-1, is DSGVTQTPKHLITATGQRVTLRCSPRSGDLSVYWYQQSLDQGLQFLIQYYNGEERAKGNILERFSAQQFPDLHSELNLSSLELGDSALYFCASSAYDSLAEAFFGQGTRLTVV.

V is TRBV4-2 and J is TRBJ2-1; D might be TRBD1 (6 bases). This CDR3 has 15 amino acids. The ends were cut back, 2 bases at V and 0 bases at J, with 8 bases in the middle. In germline, CDR1 is LGHNA, CDR2 YNFKEQ. CDR3 DNA: TGTGCCAGCAGCCAAACAGGGAGCTCCTACAATGAGCAGTTCTTC. This encodes CASSQTGSSYNEQFF.

CDR3 loop: CASSVVERGGWEETQYF. DNA for the CDR3: TGTGCCAGCAGCGTAGTTGAGCGGGGGGGCTGGGAGGAGACCCAGTACTTC. The chain joins TRBV9 to TRBJ2-5; 10 bases are shared with TRBD2. The V gene end was trimmed by 0 bases and the J gene end by 5 bases; junction bases not matched to a gene: 10. The CDR3 has 17 amino acids. The germline V gene has CDR1 SGDLS and CDR2 YYNGEE.

The chain employs TRBV14 and TRBJ1-2, with D possibly being TRBD1 (6 bases). The CDR3 consists of 12 residues. Germline values: CDR1 SGHDN, CDR2 FVKESK. The V gene lost 6 bases and the J gene lost 5 bases, with 10 bases spanning the gap. The DNA for the CDR3 is TGTGCCAGCAGAGGACAGTCGTATGGCTACACCTTC. Translating gives CASRGQSYGYTF.

The rearrangement uses TRBV13 and TRBJ2-7, with D possibly being TRBD2 (6 bases). V was cut by 5 bases and J by 0 bases, with 11 bases left in between. The CDR3 is 14 residues long. Germline V CDR1 and CDR2: PRHDT, FYEKMQ (reference sequence). Here the CDR3 DNA reads TGTGCCAGCAGCCCTTTCGGGAGCTCCTACGAGCAGTACTTC. Its protein is CASSPFGSSYEQYF. The entire variable domain, with the rest obtained from reference TRBV13 and TRBJ2-7, is as follows: AAGVIQSPRHLIKEKRETATLKCYPIPRHDTVYWYQQGPGQDPQFLISFYEKMQSDKGSIPDRFSAQQFSDYHSELNMSSLELGDSALYFCASSPFGSSYEQYFGPGTRLTVT.

The chain joins TRBV13 to TRBJ1-2, with 7 bases identical to TRBD1. The CDR3 has 14 residues. After removal of 3 bases from V and 3 bases from J, the junction contained 4 bases not matched to a gene. The germline V gene encodes CDR1 PRHDT and CDR2 FYEKMQ (reference sequence). CDR3 sequence reads: CASSFSTGDYGYTF. The CDR3 DNA reads as TGTGCCAGCAGCTTCTCAACAGGGGACTATGGCTACACCTTC.

The chain is built from TRBV7-9 and TRBJ2-1, with 9 bases aligning to TRBD1. The CDR3 contains 15 residues. V lost 4 bases to trimming and J lost 6 bases; unmatched junction nucleotides: 7. In germline, CDR1 is SEHNR, CDR2 FQNEAQ (reference sequence). CDR3 sequence reads: CASSSRDRVFNEQFF. In DNA, the CDR3 is TGTGCCAGCAGCTCCCGGGACAGGGTCTTCAATGAGCAGTTCTTC.

This sequence joins TRBV4-1 and TRBJ1-5, with 7 bases aligning to TRBD1. The trim removed 6 bases at V and 7 bases at J, leaving 9 bases unmatched. The CDR3 loop spans 14 amino acids. The V gene's germline CDR1 is MGHRA and CDR2 YSYEKL. The CDR3 nucleotides read TGCGCCAGCAGATTAACAGGGGCGGGGCAGCCCCAGCATTTT. This gives the protein CASRLTGAGQPQHF.

This clone was found once. The rearrangement joins TRBV13 to TRBJ2-5, with 7 bases that match TRBD1. The V segment lost 5 bases and the J segment 0 bases; nucleotides outside the gene matches: 3. This CDR3 is 14 amino acids long. Germline V gene lookup returns CDR1 PRHDT and CDR2 FYEKMQ (reference sequence). The CDR3 DNA follows: TGTGCCAGCAGCAAAGGGGGCTACCAAGAGACCCAGTACTTC. It translates to CASSKGGYQETQYF.